The 31 T cell receptor beta chains in this list originate from one sample, sequenced in a study of beta chain features in type 1 diabetes. All of the isolated RNA was reverse transcribed, so expressed TCRB transcripts were sequenced. TCRdb keeps only in-frame clones here, not all; method: immunoSEQ multiplex PCR. Altogether some 150,000 clones are present, roughly a tenth being singletons, with the ten largest covering around 0.68%. The sample taken for sequencing was central memory CD4+ T cells from blood. The origin of the receptors is a man younger than 30 in good health.

This clone has more than one count but fewer than ten. As DNA, the CDR3 is TGTGCCAGCACGCGTAGTCCGGTGATTAACACTGAAGCTTTCTTT. The encoded protein is CASTRSPVINTEAFF. The chain recombines TRBV13 with TRBJ1-1; D is ambiguous. Deletions cut 7 bases from V and 2 bases from J, with 17 bases between. Looked up from germline, CDR1 is PRHDT and CDR2 is FYEKMQ (reference sequence). The CDR3 runs to 15 residues.

The gene calls are TRBV4-3 and TRBJ2-3; TRBD2 aligns across 12 bases. Germline CDR1 LGHNA, CDR2 YSLEER. There are 16 residues in the CDR3. V lost 4 bases, J lost 1 base, and 3 bases stayed unmatched. CDR3 sequence reads: CASSPSGGARTDTQYF. The CDR3 DNA reads as TGCGCCAGCAGCCCTAGCGGGGGGGCCCGCACAGATACGCAGTATTTT.

This clone was counted between two and nine times. V usage is TRBV29-1 and J usage is TRBJ1-5, with D perhaps TRBD1 (6 bases). The CDR3 sequence is 15 residues long. Germline V lookup: CDR1 SQVTM, CDR2 ANQGSEA. V was cut by 0 bases and J by 4 bases, with 13 bases left in between. In DNA, the CDR3 is TGCAGCGTTGAAGACCGCGGGGGCCCGAATCAGCCCCAGCATTTT. Its protein product is CSVEDRGGPNQPQHF.

CDR3 region: CASSTGDGTQYF. The CDR3 DNA reads as TGTGCCAGTAGTACAGGGGACGGGACCCAGTACTTC. This sequence joins TRBV19 and TRBJ2-5; the D gene is possibly TRBD1 (6 bases). CDR3 length: 12 amino acids. The germline V and J ends were trimmed by 4 bases and 7 bases, with 10 bases remaining between them. Germline V gene data show CDR1 as LNHDA and CDR2 as SQIVND (reference sequence).

This clone was counted ten times or more. The chain joins TRBV6-5 to TRBJ1-1, with 7 bases lining up with TRBD1. The CDR3 spans 13 residues. Germline CDR1 is MNHEY and CDR2 is SVGAGI. V was clipped by 10 bases and J by 0 bases; unmatched bases: 5. The CDR3 is CATGGQMNTEAFF. The CDR3 coding sequence is TGTGCCACAGGGGGACAGATGAACACTGAAGCTTTCTTT.

The V and J genes are TRBV10-2 and TRBJ2-1, with 10 nucleotides matching TRBD2. V lost 6 bases, J lost 2 bases, and 4 bases stayed unmatched. CDR1 is WSHSY and CDR2 is SAAADI in the germline V gene. This CDR3 is 15 amino acids long. The CDR3 DNA sequence: TGCGCCAGCAGAGAGCGGGGGGGCCCCTACAATGAGCAGTTCTTC. Protein: CASRERGGPYNEQFF.

This clone was seen more than once but under ten times. This chain connects TRBV2 to TRBJ2-7, with 11 bases matching TRBD2. V trimming: 4 bases; J trimming: 3 bases; junction bases outside the gene matches: 5. Germline V lookup: CDR1 SNHLY, CDR2 FYNNEI. The CDR3 spans 15 residues. CDR3 residues: CASSGSLAGGYEQYF. As DNA, the CDR3 is TGTGCCAGCAGTGGTTCGCTAGCGGGGGGCTACGAGCAGTACTTC.

This clone was detected a few times. V and J are TRBV5-1 and TRBJ2-1; 11 nucleotides align to TRBD1. The CDR3 extends over 17 amino acids. The trim removed 4 bases at V and 6 bases at J, leaving 12 bases unmatched. CDR1 and CDR2 (germline): SGHRS, YFSETQ. CDR3 sequence: CASSPLGQGAVVNEQFF. DNA for the CDR3: TGCGCCAGCAGCCCCTTAGGACAGGGGGCCGTGGTCAATGAGCAGTTCTTC.

This clone was counted a few times. This sequence joins TRBV5-1 and TRBJ2-7; D is perhaps TRBD2 (6 bases). Germline CDR1 is SGHRS and CDR2 is YFSETQ. Trimming cost V 3 bases and J 7 bases, with 23 bases left between them. CDR3 length: 16 residues. The CDR3, as DNA: TGCGCCAGCAGCTGGGGACTGACGGGTACTACGGGAGAGCAGTACTTC. Encoded protein: CASSWGLTGTTGEQYF.

The chain joins TRBV4-1 to TRBJ1-3; no reliable D call. CDR1 and CDR2 (germline): MGHRA, YSYEKL. The V and J ends lost 1 base and 1 base respectively, with 14 bases between them. The CDR3 extends over 17 amino acids. CDR3 region: CASSQVAVPASGNTIYF. CDR3 DNA: TGCGCCAGCAGCCAAGTGGCCGTCCCAGCGTCTGGAAACACCATATATTTT.

The gene calls are TRBV27 and TRBJ2-3; 9 bases fit TRBD1. V gave up 5 bases and J gave up 1 base; unmatched junction bases: 7. Germline-derived CDR1 and CDR2 are MNHEY and SMNVEV (reference sequence). There are 16 residues in the CDR3. CDR3 DNA sequence: TGTGCCAGCAGTGCCGGGACAGGGTTCGGCACAGATACGCAGTATTTT. Amino acid sequence: CASSAGTGFGTDTQYF.

V usage is TRBV5-1 and J usage is TRBJ2-7; D is possibly TRBD1 (5 bases). V lost 0 bases, J lost 0 bases, and 7 bases lay in between. Germline V gene data show CDR1 as SGHRS and CDR2 as YFSETQ. This CDR3 region has 14 residues. The DNA of the CDR3 is TGCGCCAGCAGCTTGGTACAGGACTCCTACGAGCAGTACTTC. Translation gives CASSLVQDSYEQYF.

This clone was seen at least ten times. The genes are TRBV12-5 and TRBJ2-6; no firm D call. The CDR3 covers 12 residues. Germline lookup yields CDR1 LGHNT and CDR2 FRNRAP. Deletions cut 1 base from V and 15 bases from J, with 10 bases between. The CDR3 bases are TGTGCTAGTGGTTTGGATGGTCCTAGCCTGACTTTC. This encodes CASGLDGPSLTF. The complete variable domain, with remaining parts taken from reference TRBV12-5 and TRBJ2-6, reads DARVTQTPRHKVTEMGQEVTMRCQPILGHNTVFWYRQTMMQGLELLAYFRNRAPLDDSGMPKDRFSAEMPDATLATLKIQPSEPRDSAVYFCASGLDGPSLTFGAGSRLTVL.

In its sample, this clone was seen a few times. The chain carries TRBV9 and TRBJ2-2, with a weak D call TRBD1 (6 bases). The CDR3 runs to 15 residues. CDR1 SGDLS and CDR2 YYNGEE come from the germline V gene. V dropped 3 bases and J dropped 4 bases, with 13 bases sitting between them. The CDR3 protein is CASSAPGTRTGELFF. For the CDR3, the DNA is TGTGCCAGCAGCGCCCCCGGGACACGCACCGGGGAGCTGTTTTTT.

This clone was observed many times. The CDR3: CASARLAGEEQYF. The CDR3 DNA is TGTGCCAGCGCCAGACTAGCGGGGGAAGAGCAGTACTTC. The chain carries TRBV7-6 and TRBJ2-7, with 12 positions matching TRBD2. Germline trimming cut 8 bases from V and 7 bases from J; bases unmatched to any gene: 6. Germline lookup yields CDR1 SGHVS and CDR2 FNYEAQ. The CDR3 consists of 13 residues.

This clone was found many times. The chain uses TRBV5-1 and TRBJ2-1, with a weak D call TRBD2 (6 bases). V was shortened by 4 bases and J by 5 bases, with 13 bases between the two germline ends. Germline-derived CDR1 and CDR2 are SGHRS and YFSETQ. The CDR3 sequence is 14 residues long. The CDR3 DNA sequence: TGCGCCAGCAGCCGGGACTCTACAAACAATGAGCAGTTCTTC. It encodes CASSRDSTNNEQFF.

This rearrangement joins TRBV2 to TRBJ1-4; TRBD1 is a possible D gene (6 bases). CDR1 SNHLY and CDR2 FYNNEI come from the germline V gene. The CDR3 covers 14 residues. The V end lost 4 bases, the J end lost 8 bases, and 14 bases lay between the germline ends. The CDR3 DNA reads TGTGCCAGCAGTGCAACAGGGTTGTTAGAAAAACTGTTTTTT. Protein: CASSATGLLEKLFF. Filled out from reference TRBV2 and TRBJ1-4, the complete variable domain reads EPEVTQTPSHQVTQMGQEVILRCVPISNHLYFYWYRQILGQKVEFLVSFYNNEISEKSEIFDDQFSVERPDGSNFTLKIRSTKLEDSAMYFCASSATGLLEKLFFGSGTQLSVL.

This chain uses TRBV7-2 with TRBJ1-2, with TRBD1 matching over 8 bases. The CDR3 length is 13 residues. After removal of 4 bases from V and 6 bases from J, the junction contained 4 bases not matched to a gene. In germline, CDR1 is SGHTA, CDR2 FQGNSA. CDR3 bases: TGTGCCAGCAGCTCGGACAGGGTAAATGGCTACACCTTC. It translates to CASSSDRVNGYTF.

The chain joins TRBV7-2 to TRBJ1-5, with D maybe TRBD1 (6 bases). CDR1 and CDR2 (germline): SGHTA, FQGNSA. The CDR3 is 14 amino acids. The V end lost 5 bases, the J end lost 7 bases, and 15 bases lay between the germline ends. As DNA, the CDR3 is TGTGCCAGCAGCCGGGACAACCGGAGGCAGCCCCAGCATTTT. It codes for CASSRDNRRQPQHF.

This clone was observed a few times. The chain carries TRBV4-1 and TRBJ2-7; perhaps TRBD2 as D (6 bases). The length of the CDR3 is 16 residues. The V end was cut by 0 bases, the J end by 0 bases, with 12 bases between. CDR1 and CDR2 from the germline V gene are MGHRA and YSYEKL. Here the CDR3 DNA reads TGCGCCAGCAGCCAAGAGCTTTACGGGGGCTCCTACGAGCAGTACTTC. Translating it yields CASSQELYGGSYEQYF.

This clone occurred a few times. The CDR3 region is CASSAETGALAKNIQYF. CDR3 in DNA: TGTGCCAGCAGTGCCGAGACAGGGGCCTTAGCCAAAAACATTCAGTACTTC. The chain carries TRBV25-1 and TRBJ2-4; TRBD1 matches 8 bases. Germline CDR1 MGHDK, CDR2 SYGVNS. The CDR3 loop spans 17 amino acids. The ends lost 4 bases at V and 0 bases at J; junction bases unmatched: 8.

This chain links TRBV5-1 with TRBJ1-2, with a tentative D call TRBD1 (5 bases). Germline V gives CDR1 SGHRS, CDR2 YFSETQ. Trimming stripped 5 bases from V and 1 base from J, with 9 bases between. This CDR3 has 13 amino acids. This CDR3 reads CASRDSLNYGYTF. DNA for the CDR3: TGCGCCAGCAGAGACAGCCTTAACTATGGCTACACCTTC.

This clone turned up a few times. The J gene is TRBJ2-7, the V gene TRBV2, with TRBD2 as a possible D gene (6 bases). Germline CDR1 reads SNHLY; CDR2 reads FYNNEI. The CDR3 covers 13 residues. V was trimmed by 7 bases and J by 2 bases, leaving 12 bases between them. The CDR3 coding sequence is TGTGCCAGCAAGCCGGGGGTGGCCTACGAGCAGTACTTC. Its protein product is CASKPGVAYEQYF. Together with reference TRBV2 and TRBJ2-7, the CDR3 gives the full variable domain: EPEVTQTPSHQVTQMGQEVILRCVPISNHLYFYWYRQILGQKVEFLVSFYNNEISEKSEIFDDQFSVERPDGSNFTLKIRSTKLEDSAMYFCASKPGVAYEQYFGPGTRLTVT.

In this sample, this clone turned up a few times. Other DNA sequences within the sample encode an identical CDR3. The CDR3 nucleotides are TGTGCCAGCAGCCTTAGCGGGGGGGCCAGGGAGACCCAGTACTTC. Its translation: CASSLSGGARETQYF. The V call is TRBV7-2, the J call TRBJ2-5; 11 positions agree with TRBD2. In germline, CDR1 is SGHTA, CDR2 FQGNSA. The V and J ends lost 5 bases and 5 bases, in that order; junction bases with no gene match: 7. The CDR3 has 15 amino acids.

This chain joins TRBV7-8 and TRBJ1-5, with D possibly TRBD1 on 6 matching bases. The germline gives CDR1 SGHVS, CDR2 FQNEAQ. CDR3 length: 16 residues. Deletions cut 5 bases from V and 4 bases from J, with 18 bases between. Here the CDR3 DNA reads TGTGCCAGCAGCCCCGGGGCAGGGGTTGAGAATCAGCCCCAGCATTTT. This codes for CASSPGAGVENQPQHF.

V usage is TRBV19 and J usage is TRBJ1-5, with 8 bases identical to TRBD1. This CDR3 region has 14 residues. CDR1 and CDR2 from the germline V gene are LNHDA and SQIVND (reference sequence). V shed 7 bases, J shed 2 bases, and the junction held 4 bases outside the gene matches. The CDR3 here is CASIGTGGNQPQHF. CDR3 sequence (DNA): TGTGCCAGTATAGGGACAGGAGGCAATCAGCCCCAGCATTTT.

This clone has a count of ten or more. The chain carries TRBV4-1 and TRBJ2-1; 8 bases line up with TRBD2. CDR1 is MGHRA, CDR2 YSYEKL, per germline. CDR3 length equals 15 residues. V dropped 2 bases and J dropped 5; count of bases not matched to a gene: 5. The CDR3 loop is CASSQRGGINNEQFF. In nucleotides, the CDR3 is TGCGCCAGCAGCCAACGGGGGGGAATCAACAATGAGCAGTTCTTC.

This clone has a handful of counts. The chain employs TRBV6-5 and TRBJ2-7; no definite D call. The CDR3 contains 13 residues. Trimming stripped 6 bases from V and 0 bases from J, with 9 bases between. CDR1 MNHEY and CDR2 SVGAGI come from the germline V gene. CDR3 DNA sequence: TGTGCCAGCAGACCCTCGAGCTCCTACGAGCAGTACTTC. It codes for CASRPSSSYEQYF.

This clone was picked up a small number of times. Here the CDR3 reads CASSVQGDSGNTIYF. The CDR3 bases are TGTGCCAGCAGTGTACAGGGGGACTCTGGAAACACCATATATTTT. The chain is built from TRBV6-5 and TRBJ1-3, with 8 bases lining up with TRBD1. Germline V gene sequence: CDR1 MNHEY, CDR2 SVGAGI. The CDR3 length is 15 residues. V shed 5 bases and J 0 bases; nucleotides not matched to a gene: 3.

This clone has more than one count but fewer than ten. The chain has TRBV5-1 and TRBJ2-5, with TRBD1 identical over 7 bases. Looked up from germline, CDR1 is SGHRS and CDR2 is YFSETQ. The V and J ends lost 3 bases and 0 bases, in that order; junction bases with no gene match: 17. The CDR3 contains 19 residues. The chain's CDR3 is CASSSLGALGTGDQETQYF. CDR3 coding DNA: TGCGCCAGCAGCTCCTTGGGCGCCTTGGGCACAGGGGACCAAGAGACCCAGTACTTC.

This clone was observed a handful of times. The V and J genes are TRBV10-3 and TRBJ1-5; D is unclear. Germline V gene sequence: CDR1 ENHRY, CDR2 SYGVKD. V dropped 2 bases and J dropped 5 bases, with 4 bases sitting between them. The CDR3 totals 12 residues. The DNA for the CDR3 is TGTGCCATCAGTGAGGGAGATCAGCCCCAGCATTTT. This gives the protein CAISEGDQPQHF.